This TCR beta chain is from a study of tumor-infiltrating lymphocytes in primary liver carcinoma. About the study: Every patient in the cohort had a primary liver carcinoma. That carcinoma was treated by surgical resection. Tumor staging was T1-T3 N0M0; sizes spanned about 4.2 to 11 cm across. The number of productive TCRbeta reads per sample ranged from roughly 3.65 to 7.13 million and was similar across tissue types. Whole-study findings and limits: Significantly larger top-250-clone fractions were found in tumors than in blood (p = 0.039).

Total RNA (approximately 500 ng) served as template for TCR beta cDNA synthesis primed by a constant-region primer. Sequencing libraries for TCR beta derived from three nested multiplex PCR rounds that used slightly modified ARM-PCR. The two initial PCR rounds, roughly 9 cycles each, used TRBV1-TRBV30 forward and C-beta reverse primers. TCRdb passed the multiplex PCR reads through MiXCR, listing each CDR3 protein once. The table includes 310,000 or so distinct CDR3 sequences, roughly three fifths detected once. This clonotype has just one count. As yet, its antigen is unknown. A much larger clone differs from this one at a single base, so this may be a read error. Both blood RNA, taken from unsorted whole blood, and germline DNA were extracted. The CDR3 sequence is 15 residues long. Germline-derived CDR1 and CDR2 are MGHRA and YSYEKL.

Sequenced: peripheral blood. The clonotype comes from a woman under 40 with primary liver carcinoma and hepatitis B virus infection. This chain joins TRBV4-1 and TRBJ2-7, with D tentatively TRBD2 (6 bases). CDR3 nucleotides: TGCGCCAACAGCTACACTGGAGGGATGCTTGTAGAGCAGTACTTC. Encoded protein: CANSYTGGMLVEQYF.